This is a list of T cell receptor beta chains from one sample in a study of beta chain features in type 1 diabetes. The table came from immunoSEQ multiplex PCR; TCRdb's copy has only in-frame clones and leaves some out. The sample contains some 330,000 clones, 10% to 15% of which appear only once. Sequencing was performed on naive CD4+ T cells from blood. Receptors originate from a woman between 18 and 29 years old with type 1 diabetes. Each CDR3 is given with its conserved first and last residue. Fields, in order: V gene, J gene, CDR3 protein.

v_call: TRBV7-2; j_call: TRBJ1-2; cdr3_aa: CASSQRGGYGYTF
v_call: TRBV28; j_call: TRBJ2-6; cdr3_aa: CASSRYLWREGQSGANVLTF
v_call: TRBV29-1; j_call: TRBJ2-7; cdr3_aa: CSVGRDYEQYF
v_call: TRBV28; j_call: TRBJ2-7; cdr3_aa: CAAHRGTGEQYF
v_call: TRBV5-1; j_call: TRBJ2-3; cdr3_aa: CASTPSGTGGTDTQYF
v_call: TRBV11-2; j_call: TRBJ2-3; cdr3_aa: CASSLWGATDTQYF
v_call: TRBV14; j_call: TRBJ2-2; cdr3_aa: CASSTRPGLESRGELFF
v_call: TRBV5-1; j_call: TRBJ2-2; cdr3_aa: CASSFTDTGELFF
v_call: TRBV7-2; j_call: TRBJ2-5; cdr3_aa: CASSVRQGAGETQYF
v_call: TRBV7-2; j_call: TRBJ2-1; cdr3_aa: CASSLAPGLAGYNEQFF
v_call: TRBV4-3; j_call: TRBJ2-7; cdr3_aa: CASSHVQGHEQYF
v_call: TRBV7-3; j_call: TRBJ2-3; cdr3_aa: CASSPPSTDTQYF
v_call: TRBV28; j_call: TRBJ2-3; cdr3_aa: CASGTLAGVLDTQYF
v_call: TRBV18; j_call: TRBJ1-5; cdr3_aa: CASSQETGNNQPQHF
v_call: TRBV4-3; j_call: TRBJ2-2; cdr3_aa: CASSQDRQVGGELFF
v_call: TRBV11-2; j_call: TRBJ1-5; cdr3_aa: CASSLSGADQPQHF
v_call: TRBV29-1; j_call: TRBJ2-7; cdr3_aa: CSVAKGGESYEQYF
v_call: TRBV7-2; j_call: TRBJ1-1; cdr3_aa: CASSLRTGNTEAFF
v_call: TRBV30; j_call: TRBJ2-1; cdr3_aa: CAWSVAGEQFF
v_call: TRBV4-3; j_call: TRBJ1-5; cdr3_aa: CASSQYRDQPQHF
v_call: TRBV29-1; j_call: TRBJ2-1; cdr3_aa: CSVEDGQRGYNEQFF
v_call: TRBV29-1; j_call: TRBJ2-4; cdr3_aa: CSAEGLAKNIQYF
v_call: TRBV6-5; j_call: TRBJ1-2; cdr3_aa: CASSYDSKGYGYTF
v_call: TRBV19; j_call: TRBJ2-1; cdr3_aa: CASSRQDNEQFF
v_call: TRBV9; j_call: TRBJ2-1; cdr3_aa: CASSPRGQSYNEQFF
v_call: TRBV7-2; j_call: TRBJ1-4; cdr3_aa: CASSARDRAEKLFF
v_call: TRBV5-6; j_call: TRBJ2-2; cdr3_aa: CASSLGQGNTGELFF